The text below deals with one T cell receptor (beta chain). Generated by immunoSEQ multiplex PCR, the TCRdb table keeps only in-frame clones and is missing some. This table holds approximately 720,000 clones, roughly 94% found once. Terminally differentiated effector memory CD45RA+ cells were excluded by CCR7 positive selection of CD45RO-negative cells. The entry originates in a study of shared clonotypes between healthy human individuals. Between the trimmed V and J ends, which lost 3 bases and 4 bases, there was a span of 12 bases. CDR1 and CDR2 (germline): LGHNA, YSLEER. This CDR3 has 14 amino acids.

The clonotype was recovered from a man younger than 45 in good health. Sequencing was carried out using naive CD8+ T cells sorted from blood. The V and J genes are TRBV4-3 and TRBJ1-2, with D maybe TRBD1 (6 bases). The CDR3 sequence is CASSHSRGTYGYTF. The DNA of the CDR3 is TGCGCCAGCAGCCATTCCAGGGGCACCTATGGCTACACCTTC.